This T cell receptor (beta chain) was identified during a study of blood T cell repertoires in COVID-19 (dated by TCRdb to the early 2020s). Study-level background: Samples covering the acute and convalescent phases of COVID-19 were provided by collaborators in the United States, Italy and Spain. The material from the prospective study consisted of cDNA or gDNA derived from T cells, B-cell-depleted T cells, or PBMCs. The dataset comprised deeply sampled blood TCRbeta repertoires from subjects exposed to, actively infected with, or recovered from COVID-19. A freely available public database, intended as a resource for researchers studying the immune response to SARS-CoV-2, is where the repertoires were released. The samples were drawn from two sources: the first 160 participants of the ongoing ImmuneRACE study, and 1,254 subjects contributed by 6 global collaborators. A de-identified subject ID, COVID-19 status, age in years and sex were almost always included in the sample metadata. HLA class I and class II types, where available, came from metadata supplied by the sample provider rather than from assay-based typing. General findings and caveats noted by the study authors: The amount of clinical and demographic metadata varied by source and participant and was provided uncurated.

Another Seattle source contributed samples from volunteer blood donors who had recovered from COVID-19. Collaborating institutions collected whole blood in K2EDTA tubes following their own protocols. For TCRbeta analysis, collaborators shipped samples as frozen whole blood, isolated PBMCs, or DNA extracted from either of those sample types. In regard to this clone: Its binding antigen is unknown. No base-level quality is on record; no much larger clone is a single base apart.

The germline V end is reduced by 5 bases and the J end by 9 bases; junction bases left unmatched: 12. CDR1 and CDR2 are read off the germline V gene (reference sequence) as PRHDT and FYEKMQ. From the cysteine up to the phenylalanine, the CDR3 has a length of 15 residues. The entry retains the CDR3 DNA only, 45 bases that are in frame from base 1. TCRbeta CDR3 regions were amplified from genomic DNA using the immunoSEQ Assay, a bias-controlled multiplex PCR. The study's processing was this. The number of nucleated cells in each sample was estimated from the amplification of reference gene primers within the assay. To quantify the absolute abundance of each unique TCRbeta CDR3 rearrangement, sequence reads were collapsed and filtered. For each sample, productive Simpson clonality was calculated as the square root of Simpson's diversity index across productive rearrangements. The table comes from immuneACCESS by way of TCRdb, which keeps in-frame sequences with V and J called. Part of the clones is missing from these tables; in studies checked, under half for an unresolved V gene and the rest for unknown reasons. That table supplies the V and J calls and clone size; D and trimming were determined from the DNA. Here the sample has fewer than 200,000 clones; 70% to 90% occur a single time. Together, the top ten hold less than 9% of the sample.

The sequence derives from a man aged 35-49 years who had recovered from COVID-19. The specimen was peripheral blood. The sequence joins TRBV13 to TRBJ2-1; 8 bases in the middle match TRBD1. The CDR3 region has the sequence CASSPPGRGLVEQFF. The sequenced DNA is TGTGCCAGCAGCCCTCCCGGCAGGGGGCTAGTTGAGCAGTTCTTC.